The rows below give T cell receptor beta chains drawn from one sample of a study of radiotherapy plus CTLA-4 blockade in lung cancer. Generated by immunoSEQ multiplex PCR, the TCRdb table keeps only in-frame clones and is missing some. The sample lists more than 90,000 clones; roughly 86% were seen once. This material consisted of peripheral blood, taken from a patient treated with radiotherapy plus ipilimumab. These TCRs come from a human donor with non-small cell lung cancer that progressed on radiotherapy plus ipilimumab. Some clones in this sample may be carry-over from other donors' samples. Both conserved end residues are part of each CDR3. D genes are given only for firm matches. Some rows mark clone size as missing; the rest say once, few, many or name a class of expanded clone.

v_call	clone_size	j_call	d_call	cdr3_nt	cdr3_aa
TRBV10-3	.	TRBJ1-4	.	TGTGCCATCAGTGAGTCTGGCAGATTAAATGAAAAACTGTTTTTT	CAISESGRLNEKLFF
TRBV5-1	.	TRBJ2-5	.	TGCGCCAGCAGTTCCGGGACTCAAGAGACCCAGTACTTC	CASSSGTQETQYF
TRBV19	few	TRBJ1-6	.	TGTGCCAGTAGTTCCCGGTATTCACCCCTCCACTTT	CASSSRYSPLHF
TRBV19	few	TRBJ1-1	.	TGTGCCAGCTCTCCGACAAGATACTCCACTGAAGCTTTCTTT	CASSPTRYSTEAFF
TRBV5-1	.	TRBJ1-4	TRBD1	TGCGCCAGCAGCTTTCAGGGGGCCCTATCAAAACTGTTTTTT	CASSFQGALSKLFF
TRBV6-5	.	TRBJ1-2	.	TGTGCCAGCAGTTACTCAAGGGGGGCTGCCTATGGCTACACCTTC	CASSYSRGAAYGYTF
TRBV6-5	.	TRBJ1-1	TRBD1	TGTGCCAGCAGTTACTCGCCAGGGGGCGCGAACACTGAAGCTTTCTTT	CASSYSPGGANTEAFF
TRBV7-9	.	TRBJ2-7	TRBD1	TGTGCCAGCAGCCCACGGACAGGGGGATCCTACGAGCAGTACTTC	CASSPRTGGSYEQYF
TRBV4-3	.	TRBJ1-6	.	TGCGCCAGCAGCCAAGGAACAGGGCGCTACCGTAATTCACCCCTCCACTTT	CASSQGTGRYRNSPLHF
TRBV19	.	TRBJ1-5	.	TGTGCCAGTAGGAAGAGGGGGGATCAGCCCCAGCATTTT	CASRKRGDQPQHF
TRBV5-1	.	TRBJ1-2	TRBD1	TGCGCCAGCAGCACCTCGACAGGGGGAGGATATGGCTACACCTTC	CASSTSTGGGYGYTF
TRBV29-1	few	TRBJ2-2	.	TGCAGCGTTGCGAGGAGAGGGTCCACCGGGGAGCTGTTTTTT	CSVARRGSTGELFF
TRBV28	.	TRBJ2-3	TRBD2	TGTGCCAGCAGCCTACTAGCGGCGAATTTAGATACGCAGTATTTT	CASSLLAANLDTQYF
TRBV18	.	TRBJ1-1	.	TGTGCCAGCTCACAATCAGGGGTACCGTCGAACACTGAAGCTTTCTTT	CASSQSGVPSNTEAFF
TRBV5-1	.	TRBJ2-7	TRBD1	TGCGCCAGCCATGAAACTAAGGGGGCTACCTACGAGCAGTACTTC	CASHETKGATYEQYF
TRBV7-2	.	TRBJ1-2	TRBD1	TGTGCCAGCAGCCCCGGGACAGGGTATGGCTACACCTTC	CASSPGTGYGYTF
TRBV2	.	TRBJ2-3	.	TGTGCCAGCGCCCTAGATGGGGGGTCGCAGTATTTT	CASALDGGSQYF
TRBV28	few	TRBJ1-4	.	TGTGCCAGCAGTTTCCCGACAGGTTTGGGAGATGAAAAACTGTTTTTT	CASSFPTGLGDEKLFF
TRBV10-3	few	TRBJ2-3	TRBD2	TGTGCCATCAGTGAGTCGAATGTGGGGGAGGGCCCAGATACGCAGTATTTT	CAISESNVGEGPDTQYF
TRBV5-1	.	TRBJ2-1	TRBD2	TGCGCCAGCAGCCCTAGACTAGCGGGGGCCCGGAGCTCCTACAATGAGCAGTTCTTC	CASSPRLAGARSSYNEQFF